The 5 T cell receptor beta chains in this list originate from one sample, sequenced in a study of beta chain features in type 1 diabetes (dated by TCRdb to the late 2010s). Libraries were constructed by the immunoSEQ multiplex PCR assay. All of the isolated RNA was reverse transcribed with the High Capacity cDNA Reverse Transcription Kit, so expressed TCRB transcripts were sequenced. TCRdb re-hosts the immuneACCESS table, in-frame sequences only. Its copies lack some clones; in the studies checked, an unresolved V gene accounts for under half of them, and the cause for the rest is not known. The table for this sample lists more than 85,000 clones; almost 40% of them were counted only once. Of the sample, roughly 0.07% is held by the ten largest clones. The sequencing sample was made of stem cell memory CD4+ T cells from blood. Interpreted using the paper, the cell subset or site label stands for: stem cell-like memory CD4+ T cells. Receptors were obtained from a young woman in good health.

This clone was detected a few times. The chain uses TRBV7-9 and TRBJ1-4; TRBD1 agrees at 8 bases. This CDR3 is 14 amino acids long. J was trimmed by 8 bases and V by 4 bases; bases with no gene match: 6. Germline loops: CDR1 SEHNR, CDR2 FQNEAQ (reference sequence). The CDR3 DNA is TGTGCCAGCAGCTCTGGACAGGGTAGAGAAAAACTGTTTTTT. It encodes CASSSGQGREKLFF.

Ten or more counts support this clone. The chain combines TRBV28 with TRBJ1-1; D is perhaps TRBD1 (6 bases). The CDR3 has 13 residues. CDR1 is MDHEN, CDR2 SYDVKM, per germline. V was shortened by 5 bases and J by 4 bases, with 11 bases between the two germline ends. CDR3 coding DNA: TGTGCCAGCAGTCAACAGGGTTTCACTGAAGCTTTCTTT. The encoded protein is CASSQQGFTEAFF.

This clone was observed a few times. The chain carries TRBV6-1 and TRBJ1-5, with TRBD1 matching over 8 bases. The length of the CDR3 is 14 residues. Germline trimming cut 11 bases from V and 2 bases from J; bases unmatched to any gene: 8. Germline-derived CDR1 and CDR2 are MNHNS and SASEGT. The CDR3 nucleotides read TGTGCCGGGGCGGGGACAGGCGGCAATCAGCCCCAGCATTTT. It codes for CAGAGTGGNQPQHF.

This clone was seen a handful of times. The CDR3 DNA reads TGTGCCAGCTCACCCAGACTAGCGGGAATCAATGAGCAGTTCTTC. Protein sequence: CASSPRLAGINEQFF. This chain connects TRBV18 to TRBJ2-1, with TRBD2 matching 11 bases. Losses at the gene ends were 3 bases for V and 6 bases for J; bases not matched to a gene: 4. CDR3 length: 15 residues. CDR1 and CDR2 from the germline V gene are KGHSH and LQKENI.

In this sample, this clone turned up once. The chain joins TRBV11-3 to TRBJ1-1; 7 bases are a match to TRBD1. V shed 4 bases and J 1 base; nucleotides not matched to a gene: 0. CDR1 is SGHNT, CDR2 YENEEA, per germline. The CDR3 has 13 residues. Written as DNA, the CDR3 is TGTGCCAGCAGCTACAGGGGGAACACTGAAGCTTTCTTT. It encodes CASSYRGNTEAFF.